Presented here are 8 T cell receptor beta chains from one specimen sequenced in a study of regulatory T cells in long-lasting Graves disease. The sample's time point: newly diagnosed GD, antithyroid drugs for less than 3 months. With RNA extracted from PBMCs as input, the TCR library was made. Investigators prepared the TCR beta libraries by applying iRepertoire HTBI primers and Arm-PCR of CDR3 regions. MiXCR, applied by TCRdb to the multiplex PCR reads, yields one record per CDR3 protein. Of around 480,000 distinct CDR3 sequences in the sample, roughly 15% were seen once. This sample also belongs to another study, concerning T cells in Graves' hyperthyroidism and ophthalmopathy.

The sample consisted of peripheral blood mononuclear cells (PBMCs), taken at new diagnosis, from a patient treated with antithyroid drugs. All receptors come from a woman between 40 and 65 years old with Graves disease.

This clonotype was observed at least ten times. The chain combines TRBV18 with TRBJ2-7; D may be TRBD2 (5 bases). V lost 0 bases to trimming and J lost 3 bases, with 18 bases between them. The CDR3 is 17 residues long. Germline V lookup: CDR1 KGHSH, CDR2 LQKENI. CDR3 residues: CASSPPLGNPSGYEQYF. The CDR3 DNA sequence: TGTGCCAGCTCACCACCCCTCGGGAACCCCAGTGGCTACGAGCAGTACTTC.

This clonotype was seen more than once but under ten times. V usage is TRBV10-3 and J usage is TRBJ2-7; D is unresolved. The V end was cut by 11 bases, the J end by 2 bases, with 16 bases between. In germline, CDR1 is ENHRY, CDR2 SYGVKD. The CDR3 is made up of 13 amino acids. The CDR3 reads CAALAGFAYEQYF. DNA of the CDR3: TGTGCCGCTTTAGCCGGGTTTGCCTACGAGCAGTACTTC.

This clonotype has ten or more counts. The chain combines TRBV7-9 with TRBJ1-1; D is undetermined. The CDR3 loop spans 14 amino acids. The germline V and J ends were trimmed by 3 bases and 0 bases, with 8 bases remaining between them. The germline V gene encodes CDR1 SEHNR and CDR2 FQNEAQ (reference sequence). CDR3 amino acids: CASSFGDLNTEAFF. CDR3 DNA: TGTGCCAGCAGCTTTGGGGATTTGAACACTGAAGCTTTCTTT. Full variable domain (rest looked up from reference TRBV7-9 and TRBJ1-1): DTGVSQNPRHKITKRGQNVTFRCDPISEHNRLYWYRQTLGQGPEFLTYFQNEAQLEKSRLLSDRFSAERPKGSFSTLEIQRTEQGDSAMYLCASSFGDLNTEAFFGQGTRLTVV.

V and J are TRBV5-5 and TRBJ1-1, with D hard to call. V lost 0 bases and J 3 bases, leaving 12 bases between the germline ends. The CDR3 loop spans 15 amino acids. Germline-derived CDR1 and CDR2 are SGHKS and YYEKEE (reference sequence). CDR3 sequence: CASSLVRSGDTEAFF. The CDR3 bases are TGTGCCAGCAGCTTGGTGCGGAGTGGGGACACTGAAGCTTTCTTT.

This clonotype was found many times. The chain couples TRBV12-3 or TRBV12-4 to TRBJ1-2; the D gene is possibly TRBD1 (6 bases). V lost 10 bases, J lost 5 bases, and 17 bases lay in between. CDR3 length equals 13 residues. CDR3 amino acids: CATLDSWGYGYTF. The CDR3, as DNA: TGTGCCACCCTGGACAGCTGGGGGTATGGCTACACCTTC.

This clonotype turned up a few times. The V call is TRBV6-2 or TRBV6-3, the J call TRBJ1-6; possibly TRBD1 for D (6 bases). CDR3 length equals 18 residues. V shed 1 base and J shed 5 bases, with 18 bases lying between them. Germline-derived CDR1 and CDR2 are MNHEY and SVGEGT. The CDR3 reads CASSYYGVGGGDNSPLHF. CDR3 nucleotides: TGTGCCAGCAGTTACTATGGTGTAGGGGGGGGCGATAATTCACCCCTCCACTTT.

The table lists this clonotype with a few counts. The chain employs TRBV19 and TRBJ2-1; 9 positions match TRBD1. Germline V gene sequence: CDR1 LNHDA, CDR2 SQIVND (reference sequence). The CDR3 is 12 residues long. Germline trimming cut 6 bases from V and 11 bases from J; bases unmatched to any gene: 5. CDR3 in amino acids: CASRTTGGKQFF. For the CDR3, the DNA is TGTGCCAGTAGAACGACAGGGGGTAAGCAGTTCTTC. Filled out from reference TRBV19 and TRBJ2-1, the complete variable domain reads DGGITQSPKYLFRKEGQNVTLSCEQNLNHDAMYWYRQDPGQGLRLIYYSQIVNDFQKGDIAEGYSVSREKKESFPLTVTSAQKNPTAFYLCASRTTGGKQFFGPGTRLTVL.

This clonotype appeared a few times. The chain joins TRBV20-1 to TRBJ1-6, with a possible D match to TRBD1 (6 bases). This CDR3 is built from 16 residues. Between the trimmed V and J ends, which lost 2 bases and 5 bases, there was a span of 16 bases. Germline CDR1 and CDR2: DFQATT and SNEGSKA (reference sequence). CDR3 protein: CSARLIPGQNNSPLHF. Here the CDR3 DNA reads TGCAGTGCTAGACTAATCCCGGGACAAAATAATTCACCCCTCCACTTT.